This is a list of T cell receptor beta chains from one sample in a study of Ad26.COV2.S vaccination and SARS-CoV-2 variants. Sequencing used immunoSEQ multiplex PCR; TCRdb keeps in-frame clones, though not all of them. The table includes about 430,000 clones, 80% to 95% detected once. The source was peripheral blood, collected in a trial of Ad26.COV2.S vaccine versus placebo. The receptors here all came from a person aged 18-65 years who received the Ad26.COV2.S COVID-19 vaccine or a placebo. CDR3s include the opening cysteine and the closing phenylalanine or tryptophan. A D gene is named only where the DNA matches it firmly. Where a row states a size, it is once, few, many or the class of an expanded clone; other rows omit it.

d_call	v_call	j_call	clone_size	cdr3_length	cdr3_nt	cdr3_aa
TRBD1	TRBV28	TRBJ2-7	-	14	TGTGCCAGCAGACCTTACAGGGGTACCTACGAGCAGTACTTC	CASRPYRGTYEQYF
-	TRBV7-2	TRBJ1-5	-	16	TGTGCCAGCAGCTTTGGGGGGAGAGACGGGGTACAGCCCCAGCATTTT	CASSFGGRDGVQPQHF
-	TRBV29-1	TRBJ1-5	once	12	TGCAGCGCCAGATTGGGAAATCAGCCCCAGCATTTT	CSARLGNQPQHF
TRBD2	TRBV6-2/TRBV6-3	TRBJ2-1	-	16	TGTGCCAGCAGTTACTCGAGTCTAGCGGGTTACAATGAGCAGTTCTTC	CASSYSSLAGYNEQFF
TRBD1	TRBV6-2/TRBV6-3	TRBJ1-1	-	18	TGTGCCAGCAGTTACTCGCAGGTACAGGGGGCAAAGAACACTGAAGCTTTCTTT	CASSYSQVQGAKNTEAFF
-	TRBV5-6	TRBJ2-7	-	15	TGTGCCAGCAGCTTGGAAGGAAGGCAGGGGGGTGAGCAGTACTTC	CASSLEGRQGGEQYF
TRBD2	TRBV29-1	TRBJ2-7	few	15	TGCAGCGTTGACCCCGGACTAGCGGGAGCGAGTAAGCAGTACTTC	CSVDPGLAGASKQYF
-	TRBV6-5	TRBJ2-4	-	13	TGTGCCACCCAGGACGGAACAAAAAACATTCAGTACTTC	CATQDGTKNIQYF
TRBD1	TRBV4-2	TRBJ1-5	-	17	TGTGCCAGCAGCCAAGTTTTTTCACGCAACAGGGGACAGCCCCAGCATTTT	CASSQVFSRNRGQPQHF
-	TRBV5-4	TRBJ1-1	-	15	TGTGCCAGCAGCTTGATCGAGACAGCGGACGAAGGGGCTTTCTTT	CASSLIETADEGAFF
TRBD1	TRBV2	TRBJ1-1	-	13	TGTGCCAGCAGTCTGGGACAGAGCACTGAAGCTTTCTTT	CASSLGQSTEAFF
-	TRBV6-2/TRBV6-3	TRBJ1-2	-	12	TGTGCCAGCAGTTATGGAGGCTATGGCTACACCTTC	CASSYGGYGYTF
TRBD1	TRBV7-9	TRBJ1-2	-	16	TGTGCCAGCAGCCCACCAGGGGGCCGAACTAACTATGGCTACACCTTC	CASSPPGGRTNYGYTF
-	TRBV7-9	TRBJ2-7	-	14	TGTGCCAGCAGCCTAGGACTGTTCCCCTACGAGCAGTACTTC	CASSLGLFPYEQYF
-	TRBV5-1	TRBJ1-1	-	13	TGCGCCAGCAGCTTGGAGTCGAACACTGAAGCTTTCTTT	CASSLESNTEAFF
TRBD1	TRBV27	TRBJ2-2	-	15	TGTGCCAGCACCCAGGACAGGGTTAGCACCGGGGAGCTGTTTTTT	CASTQDRVSTGELFF
-	TRBV6-5	TRBJ1-5	-	13	TGTGCCAGCAGGCGGGACTTTAATCAGCCCCAGCATTTT	CASRRDFNQPQHF